The T cell receptor beta chain described here comes from a study of T cell responses to AZD1222 COVID-19 vaccine (dated by TCRdb to the early 2020s). General notes on the study: Because spike-specific TCR depth and breadth did not differ between the two schedules, AZD1222 recipients who got a second dose at roughly 4 weeks were pooled with those who got a second dose at roughly 12 weeks. TCR sequencing was performed for about 240 trial participants, of whom roughly 200 were given two doses of AZD1222 and 26 were given two doses of MenACWY control vaccine. Enrollment into the trials was organized by age into subgroups of 18-55, 56-69 and 70-plus years, and those subgroups contained roughly 150, 30 and 60 TCR-sequenced participants, respectively.

Measured from the cysteine to the phenylalanine, the CDR3 is 14 residues long. CDR3 DNA only is kept here, 42 bases in frame from base 1. The germline ends are 16 bases apart after V is trimmed by 4 bases and J by 5 bases. CDR1 and CDR2 are read off the germline V gene as SGHRS and YFSETQ. Results and caveats for the whole study, not just this receptor: Participants were mostly white British, with more females than males. The authors suggested clonal diversity may have been underestimated. Conclusions about previously exposed vaccinees are limited, since just six AZD1222 recipients were seropositive for SARS-CoV-2 at baseline. Spike-specific TCR breadth and depth rose significantly after two AZD1222 doses compared with day 0 and with MenACWY recipients. Vaccine-associated CD4 TCRs spanned the whole spike protein, with dominant responses in regions 160-218 and 743-854. The 56-69-year group was small, and its depth increase did not reach significance, likely because of low power. Nearly half of unique spike-specific TCRs reportedly recognized epitopes outside regions mutated in the B.1.351 and B.1.1.7 variants. Because no day 14 peak-response samples were available, the repertoires could be characterized only after the peak T cell response.

The sample's time point, from its label and the paper: baseline before first vaccination. The vaccinee samples were drawn from two UK trials, COV001 and COV002, one of which was a single-blind randomized controlled phase 2/3 trial testing AZD1222 (ChAdOx1 nCoV-19) in healthy adults. For TCRbeta chain sequencing, PBMC samples were collected from trial participants at day 0 and at day 28 after the second dose. In regard to this clone: Its antigen is unknown. No base quality information exists; no much larger clone differs at one position.

The CDR3 regions of human TCRbeta chains were analyzed by immunosequencing. Per the authors' processing: TCRs in the repertoires were compared against a reference library of SARS-CoV-2-specific TCRs that had been generated with the MIRA antigen-specificity platform. Breadth was defined as the fraction of unique TCRs that were SARS-CoV-2-associated. Depth was defined as the fraction of total T cells that were SARS-CoV-2-associated. Using the MIRA data, each spike-specific TCR was mapped to the spike region that the TCR reacts to and placed in a CD4 or CD8 class. Log10-transformed breadth and depth values were compared by one-way ANOVA with Sidak's multiple comparisons tests. The source is immuneACCESS, and TCRdb retained only in-frame sequences with V and J called. Part of the clones is not carried over; for the studies checked, unresolved V genes explain less than half of this, and the remainder is unexplained. V and J calls plus clone size are reproduced from that table; the DNA served to infer D and trimming. Within this sample are under 200,000 clones, with 80% to 95% of them counted one time only. The top ten clonotypes cover around 3.8% of the sample.

Sequencing used peripheral blood, obtained on day 0 of AZD1222 vaccination. The TCR comes from an adult in good health. The V and J segments used are TRBV5-1 and TRBJ2-7; the D gene is possibly TRBD2, with 5 bases matching. The CDR3 protein is CASSRLLEGDEQYF. The sequenced DNA is TGCGCCAGCAGCCGGCTCCTTGAGGGCGACGAGCAGTACTTC.